Shown below are 32 T cell receptor beta chains from a single sample sequenced in a study of T cell responses to AZD1222 COVID-19 vaccine. The assay was immunoSEQ multiplex PCR, and TCRdb's table has in-frame clones only and misses some. The sample lists about 150,000 clones, about 91% seen once, with about 3.7% in the top ten. The specimen was peripheral blood, collected on day 0 of MenACWY control vaccination. The receptors derive from an adult in good health.

The chain employs TRBV7-6 and TRBJ1-2; D not certain. Trimming stripped 1 base from V and 5 bases from J, with 11 bases between. Germline V gene lookup returns CDR1 SGHVS and CDR2 FNYEAQ. The CDR3 has 14 amino acids. This chain's CDR3 is CASSLEADAYGYTF. CDR3 nucleotides: TGTGCCAGCAGCTTAGAGGCGGACGCTTATGGCTACACCTTC.

The rearrangement joins TRBV9 to TRBJ1-1; a weak D match, TRBD1 (6 bases). The CDR3 contains 14 residues. Germline values: CDR1 SGDLS, CDR2 YYNGEE. V lost 1 base to trimming and J lost 1 base, with 8 bases between them. The CDR3 region is CASSVRGGNTEAFF. The CDR3 DNA is TGTGCCAGCAGCGTACGAGGGGGGAACACTGAAGCTTTCTTT.

The chain uses TRBV15 and TRBJ1-5; D is unresolved. Germline V gives CDR1 LNHNV, CDR2 YYDKDF (reference sequence). V lost 0 bases and J 0 bases, leaving 6 bases between the germline ends. This CDR3 has 15 residues. CDR3 residues: CATSRDPFSNQPQHF. The CDR3 coding sequence is TGTGCCACCAGCAGAGACCCCTTTAGCAATCAGCCCCAGCATTTT.

This clone was seen only once. The V and J genes are TRBV18 and TRBJ2-7, with unresolved D. CDR1 and CDR2 (germline): KGHSH, LQKENI. Trimming removed 5 bases at V and 0 bases at J, with 11 bases between. The CDR3 sequence is 14 residues long. CDR3 sequence reads: CASSRTTDSYEQYF. CDR3 sequence (DNA): TGTGCCAGCTCAAGAACGACCGACTCCTACGAGCAGTACTTC. Looking up the rest from reference TRBV18 and TRBJ2-7 gives the full variable domain: NAGVMQNPRHLVRRRGQEARLRCSPMKGHSHVYWYRQLPEEGLKFMVYLQKENIIDESGMPKERFSAEFPKEGPSILRIQQVVRGDSAAYFCASSRTTDSYEQYFGPGTRLTVT.

This chain connects TRBV5-1 to TRBJ1-1, with D perhaps TRBD1 (6 bases). The CDR3 length is 14 residues. Per germline, CDR1 SGHRS and CDR2 YFSETQ. Between the trimmed V and J ends, which lost 2 bases and 2 bases, there was a span of 10 bases. The CDR3 protein is CASSFTGRNTEAFF. The CDR3, as DNA: TGCGCCAGCAGCTTTACAGGGCGCAACACTGAAGCTTTCTTT. Variable domain in full (rest from reference TRBV5-1 and TRBJ1-1): KAGVTQTPRYLIKTRGQQVTLSCSPISGHRSVSWYQQTPGQGLQFLFEYFSETQRNKGNFPGRFSGRQFSNSRSEMNVSTLELGDSALYLCASSFTGRNTEAFFGQGTRLTVV.

The J gene is TRBJ1-1, the V gene TRBV7-9; D remains ambiguous. V was clipped by 1 base and J by 4 bases, with 7 bases between them. The CDR3 is 13 amino acids. The germline gives CDR1 SEHNR, CDR2 FQNEAQ (reference sequence). This CDR3 is CASSLGLGTEAFF. The CDR3 nucleotides are TGTGCCAGCAGCTTAGGGTTGGGCACTGAAGCTTTCTTT.

V gene TRBV4-2 combines with J gene TRBJ2-1; D is unclear. In germline, CDR1 is LGHNA, CDR2 YNFKEQ. This CDR3 has 11 residues. Deletions cut 1 base from V and 9 bases from J, with 4 bases between. The CDR3 DNA reads as TGTGCCAGCAGCCAAGGGGCTGAGCAGTTCTTC. Translation: CASSQGAEQFF.

This clone was counted only a few times. The chain combines TRBV4-2 with TRBJ1-3; TRBD1 might be the D (5 bases). The CDR3 covers 15 residues. Germline lookup yields CDR1 LGHNA and CDR2 YNFKEQ. V was trimmed by 9 bases and J by 2 bases, leaving 17 bases between them. CDR3 region: CASSGLQNTGNTIYF. DNA of the CDR3: TGTGCCAGTTCGGGACTGCAGAACACTGGAAACACCATATATTTT.

The V gene is TRBV11-3, the J gene TRBJ1-1, with no clear D. There are 14 residues in the CDR3. Germline V gene sequence: CDR1 SGHNT, CDR2 YENEEA. V gave up 1 base and J gave up 1 base, with 7 bases separating them. The CDR3 DNA sequence: TGTGCCAGCAGCTTAGGCATGGCGAACACTGAAGCTTTCTTT. This gives the protein CASSLGMANTEAFF.

This rearrangement joins TRBV28 to TRBJ2-1, with 11 bases identical to TRBD2. The germline CDR1 and CDR2 sequences are MDHEN and SYDVKM. Losses at the gene ends were 8 bases for V and 13 bases for J; bases not matched to a gene: 22. CDR3 length equals 17 residues. CDR3 in amino acids: CASYAPTSGSSGAVQFF. The CDR3 DNA reads as TGTGCCAGCTATGCCCCCACTAGCGGGAGCTCTGGGGCTGTCCAGTTCTTC.

J is TRBJ2-7 and V is TRBV5-6; D is unclear. The CDR3 covers 13 residues. In germline, CDR1 is SGHDT, CDR2 YYEEEE. Trimming left V 0 bases short and J 7 bases short, with 11 bases between. CDR3 amino acids: CASSLGTWGEQYF. The CDR3 DNA reads as TGTGCCAGCAGCTTGGGCACTTGGGGAGAGCAGTACTTC.

This clone was seen once. The chain is built from TRBV5-1 and TRBJ2-5; 10 positions agree with TRBD2. J was trimmed by 2 bases and V by 7 bases; bases with no gene match: 8. Germline loops: CDR1 SGHRS, CDR2 YFSETQ. CDR3 length equals 15 residues. CDR3 coding DNA: TGCGCCAGCGCGGGGGCTAGCGGGAGACAAGAGACCCAGTACTTC. The encoded protein is CASAGASGRQETQYF.

DNA of the CDR3: TGTGCCAGCAGCTCGGATCGGTTCTACGAGCAGTACTTC. It codes for CASSSDRFYEQYF. The chain carries TRBV7-9 and TRBJ2-7, with D uncertain. The germline V gene has CDR1 SEHNR and CDR2 FQNEAQ (reference sequence). The CDR3 is 13 residues long. V was trimmed by 4 bases and J by 3 bases, leaving 10 bases between them. Based on the CDR3 plus reference TRBV7-9 and TRBJ2-7, the full variable domain is DTGVSQNPRHKITKRGQNVTFRCDPISEHNRLYWYRQTLGQGPEFLTYFQNEAQLEKSRLLSDRFSAERPKGSFSTLEIQRTEQGDSAMYLCASSSDRFYEQYFGPGTRLTVT.

The chain joins TRBV6-2 or TRBV6-3 to TRBJ1-5; possibly TRBD1 for D (5 bases). The CDR3 is 16 residues long. The V gene lost 2 bases and the J gene lost 2 bases, with 13 bases spanning the gap. Germline values: CDR1 MNHEY, CDR2 SVGEGT. This chain's CDR3 is CASSYRDAVRNQPQHF. The CDR3 coding sequence is TGTGCCAGCAGTTACCGGGACGCGGTGCGCAATCAGCCCCAGCATTTT.

The J gene is TRBJ2-5, the V gene TRBV13; a possible D gene is TRBD2 (6 bases). This CDR3 is 16 amino acids long. Germline loops: CDR1 PRHDT, CDR2 FYEKMQ (reference sequence). Deletions cut 1 base from V and 2 bases from J, with 14 bases between. The CDR3 protein is CASSLVGTRLQETQYF. The CDR3 coding sequence is TGTGCCAGCAGCTTAGTTGGGACTCGACTACAAGAGACCCAGTACTTC. Full variable domain (missing parts from reference TRBV13 and TRBJ2-5): AAGVIQSPRHLIKEKRETATLKCYPIPRHDTVYWYQQGPGQDPQFLISFYEKMQSDKGSIPDRFSAQQFSDYHSELNMSSLELGDSALYFCASSLVGTRLQETQYFGPGTRLLVL.

In its sample, this clone was seen a few times. The rearrangement uses TRBV18 and TRBJ1-3; D call uncertain. CDR3 length equals 17 residues. From germline, CDR1 is KGHSH and CDR2 LQKENI. The V end was cut by 2 bases, the J end by 0 bases, with 14 bases between. The CDR3 loop is CASSPMRDHLSGNTIYF. Written as DNA, the CDR3 is TGTGCCAGCTCACCAATGAGGGATCACCTCTCTGGAAACACCATATATTTT.

The rearrangement joins TRBV6-2 or TRBV6-3 to TRBJ1-6; tentatively, D is TRBD1 (6 bases). This CDR3 comprises 14 residues. V was trimmed by 5 bases and J by 8 bases, leaving 13 bases between them. Germline V lookup: CDR1 MNHEY, CDR2 SVGEGT. In DNA form, the CDR3 reads TGTGCCAGCAGTCGAACCAGGGGATATTCACCCCTCCACTTT. This encodes CASSRTRGYSPLHF.

The chain links TRBV6-1 to TRBJ1-3; D not resolved. Germline-derived CDR1 and CDR2 are MNHNS and SASEGT. The CDR3 loop spans 13 amino acids. Between the trimmed V and J ends, which lost 2 bases and 4 bases, there was a span of 6 bases. The CDR3 region is CASSEIKGNTIYF. DNA of the CDR3: TGTGCCAGCAGTGAAATTAAGGGAAACACCATATATTTT.

The chain recombines TRBV5-4 with TRBJ2-1; 14 bases match TRBD2. The CDR3 has 15 residues. V lost 2 bases and J lost 9; bases outside the gene matches: 4. Germline-derived CDR1 and CDR2 are SGHNT and YYREEE (reference sequence). The CDR3: CASSFRLAGGSEQFF. Here the CDR3 DNA reads TGTGCCAGCAGCTTTCGACTAGCGGGGGGGAGTGAGCAGTTCTTC.

The sample holds a few counts of this clone. This CDR3 reads CASSSGGSGANVLTF. CDR3 DNA sequence: TGTGCCAGCAGCTCCGGCGGGTCTGGGGCCAACGTCCTGACTTTC. The chain has TRBV5-4 and TRBJ2-6; tentatively, D is TRBD2 (5 bases). V was cut by 3 bases and J by 1 base, with 8 bases left in between. The V gene's germline CDR1 is SGHNT and CDR2 YYREEE (reference sequence). The CDR3 totals 15 residues.

A note on this clone: This same CDR3 is encoded by further DNA sequences in the sample. The chain employs TRBV3-1 (or the pseudogene TRBV3-2) and TRBJ1-1, with D unclear. V was trimmed by 1 base and J by 3 bases, leaving 6 bases between them. Germline CDR1 and CDR2: LGHDT and YNNKEL (reference sequence). The CDR3 contains 13 residues. In DNA form, the CDR3 reads TGTGCCAGCAGCCAAGGCTCGGACACTGAAGCTTTCTTT. Its protein product is CASSQGSDTEAFF.

The rearrangement joins TRBV30 to TRBJ1-2; 8 nucleotides agree with TRBD1. The germline gives CDR1 GTSNPN, CDR2 SVGIG (reference sequence). V shed 2 bases and J 13 bases; nucleotides not matched to a gene: 9. The CDR3 has 12 residues. Here the CDR3 reads CAWSTTGTGVTF. CDR3 in DNA: TGTGCCTGGAGTACAACCGGGACAGGTGTCACCTTC.

The rearrangement links TRBV28 to TRBJ2-2; unclear D gene. In germline, CDR1 is MDHEN, CDR2 SYDVKM. This CDR3 has 16 residues. The V end lost 10 bases, the J end lost 0 bases, and 18 bases lay between the germline ends. The CDR3 here is CATRALGPANTGELFF. CDR3 coding DNA: TGTGCCACCCGGGCCCTCGGTCCCGCGAACACCGGGGAGCTGTTTTTT. Combining the CDR3 with reference TRBV28 and TRBJ2-2 gives the whole variable domain DVKVTQSSRYLVKRTGEKVFLECVQDMDHENMFWYRQDPGLGLRLIYFSYDVKMKEKGDIPEGYSVSREKKERFSLILESASTNQTSMYLCATRALGPANTGELFFGEGSRLTVL.

V is TRBV7-8 and J is TRBJ1-1; possible D gene TRBD1, 5 bases. The V gene lost 1 base and the J gene lost 1 base, with 13 bases spanning the gap. From germline, CDR1 is SGHVS and CDR2 FQNEAQ. The CDR3 loop spans 16 amino acids. Here the CDR3 reads CASSLELGETNTEAFF. Here the CDR3 DNA reads TGTGCCAGCAGCTTAGAGTTGGGGGAAACGAACACTGAAGCTTTCTTT.

The rearrangement links TRBV7-9 to TRBJ1-1; 8 bases are shared with TRBD1. V gave up 5 bases and J gave up 5 bases; unmatched junction bases: 16. The CDR3 has 17 residues. Germline CDR1 is SEHNR and CDR2 is FQNEAQ (reference sequence). The CDR3, as DNA: TGTGCCAGCAGCGCAGACCCCAGGACAGGGCAAGGGACTGAAGCTTTCTTT. Its protein product is CASSADPRTGQGTEAFF.

V and J are TRBV11-2 and TRBJ1-5, with TRBD1 matching over 10 bases. Germline V gives CDR1 SGHAT, CDR2 FQNNGV. V gave up 4 bases and J gave up 5 bases; unmatched junction bases: 5. The CDR3 contains 15 residues. CDR3 protein: CASSWDGTGDQPQHF. The CDR3 nucleotides read TGTGCCAGCAGCTGGGATGGGACAGGGGATCAGCCCCAGCATTTT.

The chain joins TRBV11-2 to TRBJ1-4; weak D call: TRBD1 (5 bases). The CDR3 contains 13 residues. The V end lost 7 bases, the J end lost 8 bases, and 14 bases lay between the germline ends. Per germline, CDR1 SGHAT and CDR2 FQNNGV. CDR3 coding DNA: TGTGCCAGCAAAAACCTCGGGGCAGAAAAACTGTTTTTT. This encodes CASKNLGAEKLFF. The whole variable domain, filled in from reference TRBV11-2 and TRBJ1-4, reads EAGVAQSPRYKIIEKRQSVAFWCNPISGHATLYWYQQILGQGPKLLIQFQNNGVVDDSQLPKDRFSAERLKGVDSTLKIQPAKLEDSAVYLCASKNLGAEKLFFGSGTQLSVL.

As regards this clone: An end of the junction differs from the germline gene, which may be a read error. The chain couples TRBV29-1 to TRBJ1-3; D is possibly TRBD1 (5 bases). This CDR3 region has 12 residues. Germline V gives CDR1 SQVTM, CDR2 ANQGSEA. The CDR3 coding sequence is TGCAGCGTTGACGGGGGTGGAGACACCATATATTTT. This translates into CSVDGGGDTIYF.

J is TRBJ2-2 and V is TRBV28; D call uncertain. Germline V lookup: CDR1 MDHEN, CDR2 SYDVKM. Trimming cost V 3 bases and J 2 bases, with 4 bases left between them. There are 13 residues in the CDR3. CDR3 sequence: CASSFRNTGELFF. The CDR3 region has the DNA TGTGCCAGCAGTTTCCGAAACACCGGGGAGCTGTTTTTT.

The chain employs TRBV7-2 and TRBJ2-4, with 7 bases lining up with TRBD1. The length of the CDR3 is 17 residues. V trimming: 0 bases; J trimming: 0 bases; junction bases outside the gene matches: 5. In germline, CDR1 is SGHTA, CDR2 FQGNSA. The CDR3 bases are TGTGCCAGCAGCTTAGCGTACTACAGGGGAGCCAAAAACATTCAGTACTTC. Protein sequence: CASSLAYYRGAKNIQYF.

The chain recombines TRBV3-1 (or the pseudogene TRBV3-2) with TRBJ1-1, with 7 bases fitting TRBD1. The germline gives CDR1 LGHDT, CDR2 YNNKEL (reference sequence). The CDR3 is 15 amino acids. Trimming took 4 bases from V and 3 from J; bases not matched to a gene: 8. CDR3 sequence (DNA): TGTGCCAGCAGCCGAACGACAGGGTTCGACACTGAAGCTTTCTTT. Translation gives CASSRTTGFDTEAFF.

The chain couples TRBV19 to TRBJ1-4; no definite D call. V was pared by 2 bases and J by 4 bases, with 17 bases between. CDR1 and CDR2 (germline): LNHDA, SQIVND (reference sequence). CDR3 length: 17 amino acids. This chain's CDR3 is CASSIYPTEGFNEKLFF. The CDR3 DNA reads TGTGCCAGTAGTATATACCCTACAGAGGGCTTTAATGAAAAACTGTTTTTT.